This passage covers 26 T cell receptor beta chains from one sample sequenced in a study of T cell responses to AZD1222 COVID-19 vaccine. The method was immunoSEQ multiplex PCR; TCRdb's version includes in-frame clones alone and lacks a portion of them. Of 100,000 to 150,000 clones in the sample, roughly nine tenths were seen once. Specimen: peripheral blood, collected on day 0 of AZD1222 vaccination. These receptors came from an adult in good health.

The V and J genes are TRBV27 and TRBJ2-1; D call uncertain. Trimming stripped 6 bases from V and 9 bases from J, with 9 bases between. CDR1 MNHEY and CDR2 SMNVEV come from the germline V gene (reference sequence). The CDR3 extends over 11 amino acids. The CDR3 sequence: CASSEYGEQFF. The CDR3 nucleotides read TGTGCCAGCAGCGAGTACGGTGAGCAGTTCTTC.

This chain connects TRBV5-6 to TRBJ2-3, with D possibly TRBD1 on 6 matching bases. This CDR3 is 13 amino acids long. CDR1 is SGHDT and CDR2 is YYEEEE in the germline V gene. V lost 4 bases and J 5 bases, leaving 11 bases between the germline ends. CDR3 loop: CASSAPGVDTQYF. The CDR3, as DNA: TGTGCCAGCAGCGCGCCAGGGGTAGATACGCAGTATTTT.

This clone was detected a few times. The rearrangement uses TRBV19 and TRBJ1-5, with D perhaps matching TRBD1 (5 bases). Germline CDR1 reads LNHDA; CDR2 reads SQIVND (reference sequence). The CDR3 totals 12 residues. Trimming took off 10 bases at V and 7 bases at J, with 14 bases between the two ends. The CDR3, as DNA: TGTGCCACTCGGGGCGTCGGGCAGCCCCAGCATTTT. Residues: CATRGVGQPQHF.

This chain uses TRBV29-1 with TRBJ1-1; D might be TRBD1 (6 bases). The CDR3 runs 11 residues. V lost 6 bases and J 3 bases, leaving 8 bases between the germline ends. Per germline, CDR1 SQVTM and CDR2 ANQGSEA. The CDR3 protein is CSVSGDTEAFF. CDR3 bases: TGCAGCGTCTCAGGGGACACTGAAGCTTTCTTT.

CDR3 coding DNA: TGTGCCAGCAGCTTAGGGGGCTACGCAATATACGAGCAGTACTTC. Translation: CASSLGGYAIYEQYF. The rearrangement uses TRBV13 and TRBJ2-7; unclear D gene. CDR1 PRHDT and CDR2 FYEKMQ come from the germline V gene (reference sequence). Trimming cost V 0 bases and J 4 bases, with 13 bases left between them. This CDR3 spans 15 amino acids.

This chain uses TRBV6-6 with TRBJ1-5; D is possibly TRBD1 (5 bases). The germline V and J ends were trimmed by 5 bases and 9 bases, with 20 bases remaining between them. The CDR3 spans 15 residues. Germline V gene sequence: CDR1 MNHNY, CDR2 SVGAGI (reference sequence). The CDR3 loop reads CASSTTLGGGWPQHF. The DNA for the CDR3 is TGTGCCAGCAGTACGACCCTTGGGGGGGGTTGGCCCCAGCATTTT.

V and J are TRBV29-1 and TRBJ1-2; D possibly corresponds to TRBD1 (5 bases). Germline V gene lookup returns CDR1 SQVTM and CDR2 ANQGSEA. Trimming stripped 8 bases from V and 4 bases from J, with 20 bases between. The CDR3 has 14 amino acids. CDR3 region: CSTRATVRPYGYTF. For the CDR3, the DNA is TGCAGCACCAGGGCGACAGTAAGACCCTATGGCTACACCTTC. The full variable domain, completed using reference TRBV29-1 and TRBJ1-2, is SAVISQKPSRDICQRGTSLTIQCQVDSQVTMMFWYRQQPGQSLTLIATANQGSEATYESGFVIDKFPISRPNLTFSTLTVSNMSPEDSSIYLCSTRATVRPYGYTFGSGTRLTVV.

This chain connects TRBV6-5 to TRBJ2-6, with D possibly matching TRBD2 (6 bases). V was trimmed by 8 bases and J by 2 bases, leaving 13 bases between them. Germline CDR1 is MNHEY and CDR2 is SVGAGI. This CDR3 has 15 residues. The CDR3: CASSNGGTGANVLTF. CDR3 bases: TGTGCCAGCTCGAACGGGGGAACTGGGGCCAACGTCCTGACTTTC.

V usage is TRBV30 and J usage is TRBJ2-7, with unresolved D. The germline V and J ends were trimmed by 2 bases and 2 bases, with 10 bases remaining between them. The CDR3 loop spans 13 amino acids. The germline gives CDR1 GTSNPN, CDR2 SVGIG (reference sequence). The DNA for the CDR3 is TGTGCCTGGAGTCCTTGGCAGACCTACGAGCAGTACTTC. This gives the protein CAWSPWQTYEQYF.

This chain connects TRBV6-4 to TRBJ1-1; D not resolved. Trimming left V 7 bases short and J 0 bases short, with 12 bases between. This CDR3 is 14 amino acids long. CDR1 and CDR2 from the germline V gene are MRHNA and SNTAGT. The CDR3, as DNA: TGTGCCAGCAAGGAAGAGGGTTTGAACACTGAAGCTTTCTTT. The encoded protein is CASKEEGLNTEAFF.

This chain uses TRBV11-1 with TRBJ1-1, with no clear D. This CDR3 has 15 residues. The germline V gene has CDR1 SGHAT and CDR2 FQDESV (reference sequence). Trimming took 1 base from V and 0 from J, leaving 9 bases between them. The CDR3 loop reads CASSLGSSLNTEAFF. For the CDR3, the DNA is TGTGCCAGCAGCTTAGGGTCCAGCCTGAACACTGAAGCTTTCTTT.

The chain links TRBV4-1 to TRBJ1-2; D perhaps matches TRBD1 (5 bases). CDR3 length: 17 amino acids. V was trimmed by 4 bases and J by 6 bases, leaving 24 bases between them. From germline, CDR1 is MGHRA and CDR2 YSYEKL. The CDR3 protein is CASSRYTSSQESHGYTF. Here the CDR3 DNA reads TGCGCCAGCAGCCGCTACACCTCCTCACAGGAATCGCATGGCTACACCTTC.

The CDR3 loop is CAIRRGQANNQPQHF. The CDR3 DNA follows: TGTGCCATCAGGAGGGGACAGGCCAATAATCAGCCCCAGCATTTT. The gene calls are TRBV27 and TRBJ1-5; TRBD1 matches at 8 bases. Germline CDR1 is MNHEY and CDR2 is SMNVEV (reference sequence). With V trimmed by 10 bases and J by 4 bases, 12 bases remained unmatched. The CDR3 consists of 15 residues.

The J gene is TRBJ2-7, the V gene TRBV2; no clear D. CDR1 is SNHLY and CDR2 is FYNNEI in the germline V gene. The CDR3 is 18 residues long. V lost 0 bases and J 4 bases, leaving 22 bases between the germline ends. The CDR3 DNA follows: TGTGCCAGCAGTGAAGCGTCTGTCAGCTCCGATTTCGGGTACGAGCAGTACTTC. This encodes CASSEASVSSDFGYEQYF.

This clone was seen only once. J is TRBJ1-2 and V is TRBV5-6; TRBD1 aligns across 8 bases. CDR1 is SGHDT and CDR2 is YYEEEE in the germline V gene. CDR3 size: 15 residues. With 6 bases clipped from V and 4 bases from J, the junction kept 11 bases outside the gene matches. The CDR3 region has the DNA TGTGCCAGCACCCGCTGGGACAGGCTCCCCTATGGCTACACCTTC. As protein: CASTRWDRLPYGYTF.

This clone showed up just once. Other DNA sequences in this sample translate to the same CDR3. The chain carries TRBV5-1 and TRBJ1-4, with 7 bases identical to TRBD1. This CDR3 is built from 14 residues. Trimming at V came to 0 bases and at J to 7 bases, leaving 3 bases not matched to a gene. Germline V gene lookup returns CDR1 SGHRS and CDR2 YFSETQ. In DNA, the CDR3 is TGCGCCAGCAGCTTGGACAGGGGCGGTGAAAAACTGTTTTTT. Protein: CASSLDRGGEKLFF.

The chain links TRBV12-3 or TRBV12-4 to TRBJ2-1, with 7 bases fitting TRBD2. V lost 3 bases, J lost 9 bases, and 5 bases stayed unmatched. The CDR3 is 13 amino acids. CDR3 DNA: TGTGCCAGCAGTTTGCTGAGGGAGGGTGAGCAGTTCTTC. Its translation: CASSLLREGEQFF.

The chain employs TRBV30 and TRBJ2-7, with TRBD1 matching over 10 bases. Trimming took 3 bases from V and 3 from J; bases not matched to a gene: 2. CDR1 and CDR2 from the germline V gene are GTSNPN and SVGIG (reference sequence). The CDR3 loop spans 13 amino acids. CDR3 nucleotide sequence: TGTGCCTGGAGGGGACAGGGGTTCTACGAGCAGTACTTC. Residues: CAWRGQGFYEQYF.

In DNA, the CDR3 is TGCGCCAGCAGTGAGTCGCCCAGTCCCTTCTACAATGAGCAGTTCTTC. Translated, it gives CASSESPSPFYNEQFF. This chain uses TRBV10-2 with TRBJ2-1, with D unclear. V was shortened by 0 bases and J by 3 bases, with 12 bases between the two germline ends. From germline, CDR1 is WSHSY and CDR2 SAAADI. The CDR3 covers 16 residues.

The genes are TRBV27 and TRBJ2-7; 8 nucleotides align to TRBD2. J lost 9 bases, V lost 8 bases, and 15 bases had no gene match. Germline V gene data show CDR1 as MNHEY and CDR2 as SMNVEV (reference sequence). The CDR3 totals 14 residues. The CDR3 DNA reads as TGTGCCAGCCGGGGGGGCAGGTCTGTAGTTCGGCAGTACTTC. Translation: CASRGGRSVVRQYF.

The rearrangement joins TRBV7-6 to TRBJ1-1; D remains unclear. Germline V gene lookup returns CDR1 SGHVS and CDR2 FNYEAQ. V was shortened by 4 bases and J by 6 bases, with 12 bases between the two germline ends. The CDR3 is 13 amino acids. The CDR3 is CASSSDGSPEAFF. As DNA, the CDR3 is TGTGCCAGCAGCTCAGATGGCTCTCCTGAAGCTTTCTTT. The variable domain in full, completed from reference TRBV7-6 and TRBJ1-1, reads GAGVSQSPRYKVTKRGQDVALRCDPISGHVSLYWYRQALGQGPEFLTYFNYEAQQDKSGLPNDRFSAERPEGSISTLTIQRTEQRDSAMYRCASSSDGSPEAFFGQGTRLTVV.

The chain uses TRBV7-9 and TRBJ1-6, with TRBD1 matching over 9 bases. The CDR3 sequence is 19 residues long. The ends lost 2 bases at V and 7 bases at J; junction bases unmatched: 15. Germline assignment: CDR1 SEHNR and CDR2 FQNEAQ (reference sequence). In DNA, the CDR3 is TGTGCCAGCAGCTTATTTTTAGGGAGAACCGGGACAGGGAATTCACCCCTCCACTTT. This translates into CASSLFLGRTGTGNSPLHF.

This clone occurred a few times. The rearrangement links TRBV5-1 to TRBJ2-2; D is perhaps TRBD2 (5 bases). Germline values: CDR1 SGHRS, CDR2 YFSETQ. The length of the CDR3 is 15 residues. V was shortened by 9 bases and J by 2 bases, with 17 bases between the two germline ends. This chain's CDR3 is CATTTRGINTGELFF. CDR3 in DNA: TGCGCCACCACCACCCGGGGTATAAACACCGGGGAGCTGTTTTTT. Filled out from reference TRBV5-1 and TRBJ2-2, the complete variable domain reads KAGVTQTPRYLIKTRGQQVTLSCSPISGHRSVSWYQQTPGQGLQFLFEYFSETQRNKGNFPGRFSGRQFSNSRSEMNVSTLELGDSALYLCATTTRGINTGELFFGEGSRLTVL.

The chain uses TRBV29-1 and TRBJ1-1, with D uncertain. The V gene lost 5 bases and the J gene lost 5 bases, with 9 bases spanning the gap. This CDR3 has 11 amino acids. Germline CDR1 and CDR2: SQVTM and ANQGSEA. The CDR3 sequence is CSVPSGTEAFF. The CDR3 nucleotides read TGCAGCGTTCCCTCGGGTACTGAAGCTTTCTTT.

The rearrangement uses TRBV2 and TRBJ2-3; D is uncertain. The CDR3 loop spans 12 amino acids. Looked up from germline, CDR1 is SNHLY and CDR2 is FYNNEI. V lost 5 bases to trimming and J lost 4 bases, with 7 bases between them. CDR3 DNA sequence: TGTGCCAGCAGTTTGATGTCAGATACGCAGTATTTT. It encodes CASSLMSDTQYF.

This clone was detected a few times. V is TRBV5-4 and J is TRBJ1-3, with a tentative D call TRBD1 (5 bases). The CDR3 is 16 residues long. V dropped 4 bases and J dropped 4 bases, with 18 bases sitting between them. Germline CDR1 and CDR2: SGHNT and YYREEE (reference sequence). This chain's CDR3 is CASSLISSRGGNTIYF. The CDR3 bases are TGTGCCAGCAGCCTCATCTCTTCCCGGGGGGGAAACACCATATATTTT. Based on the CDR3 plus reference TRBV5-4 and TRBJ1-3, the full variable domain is ETGVTQSPTHLIKTRGQQVTLRCSSQSGHNTVSWYQQALGQGPQFIFQYYREEENGRGNFPPRFSGLQFPNYSSELNVNALELDDSALYLCASSLISSRGGNTIYFGEGSWLTVV.